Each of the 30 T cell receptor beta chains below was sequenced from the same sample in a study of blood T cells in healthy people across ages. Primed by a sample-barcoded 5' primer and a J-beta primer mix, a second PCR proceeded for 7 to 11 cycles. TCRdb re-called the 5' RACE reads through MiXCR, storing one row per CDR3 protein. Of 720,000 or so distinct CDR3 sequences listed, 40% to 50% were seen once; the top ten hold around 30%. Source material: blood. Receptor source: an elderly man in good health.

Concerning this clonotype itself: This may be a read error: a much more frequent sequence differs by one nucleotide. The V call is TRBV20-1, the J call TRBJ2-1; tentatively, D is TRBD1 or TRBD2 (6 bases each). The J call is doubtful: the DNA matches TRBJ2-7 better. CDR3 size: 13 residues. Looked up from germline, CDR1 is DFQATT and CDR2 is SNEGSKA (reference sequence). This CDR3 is CSASTGRLYEQYF. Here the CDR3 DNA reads TGCAGTGCTAGCACAGGGAGGTTGTACGAGCAGTACTTC.

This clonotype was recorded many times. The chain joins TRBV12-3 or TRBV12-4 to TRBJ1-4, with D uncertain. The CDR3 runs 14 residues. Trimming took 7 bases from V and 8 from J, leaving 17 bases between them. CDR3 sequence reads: CASNPGNTGEKLFF. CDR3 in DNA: TGTGCCAGCAACCCGGGCAACACCGGGGAAAAACTGTTTTTT.

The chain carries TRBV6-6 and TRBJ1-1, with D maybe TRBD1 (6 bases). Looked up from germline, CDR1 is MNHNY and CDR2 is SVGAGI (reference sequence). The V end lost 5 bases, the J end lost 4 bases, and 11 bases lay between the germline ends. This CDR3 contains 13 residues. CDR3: CASSRTGTTEAFF. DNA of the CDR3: TGTGCCAGCAGTCGCACAGGGACCACTGAAGCTTTCTTT.

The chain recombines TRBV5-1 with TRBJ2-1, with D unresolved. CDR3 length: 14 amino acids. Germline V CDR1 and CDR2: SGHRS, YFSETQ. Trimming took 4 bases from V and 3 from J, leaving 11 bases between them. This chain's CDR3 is CASSPVQIYNEQFF. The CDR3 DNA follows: TGCGCCAGCAGCCCCGTGCAGATCTACAATGAGCAGTTCTTC.

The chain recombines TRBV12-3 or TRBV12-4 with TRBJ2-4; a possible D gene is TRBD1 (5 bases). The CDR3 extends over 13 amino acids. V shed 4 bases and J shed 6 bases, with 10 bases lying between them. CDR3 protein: CASSWGQGNIQYF. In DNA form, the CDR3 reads TGTGCCAGCAGTTGGGGCCAGGGAAACATTCAGTACTTC.

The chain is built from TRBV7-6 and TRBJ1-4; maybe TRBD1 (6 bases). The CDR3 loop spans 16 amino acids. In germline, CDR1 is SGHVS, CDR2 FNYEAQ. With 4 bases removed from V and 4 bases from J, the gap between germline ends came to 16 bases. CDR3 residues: CASSSQPRGINEKLFF. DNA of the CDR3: TGTGCCAGCAGCTCGCAACCCAGGGGAATTAATGAAAAACTGTTTTTT.

The CDR3 reads CASSLMGTTDTQYF. The CDR3 nucleotides read TGTGCCAGCAGCTTGATGGGGACCACAGATACGCAGTATTTT. This sequence joins TRBV7-2 and TRBJ2-3, with D possibly being TRBD1 or TRBD2 (5 bases each). The V end was cut by 3 bases, the J end by 2 bases, with 9 bases between. The CDR3 extends over 14 amino acids. CDR1 is SGHTA and CDR2 is FQGNSA in the germline V gene.

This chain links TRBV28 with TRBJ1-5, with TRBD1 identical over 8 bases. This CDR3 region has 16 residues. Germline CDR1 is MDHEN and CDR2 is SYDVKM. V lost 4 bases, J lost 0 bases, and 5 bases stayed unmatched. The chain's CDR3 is CASSSPTGVSNQPQHF. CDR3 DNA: TGTGCCAGCAGTTCCCCGACAGGGGTTAGCAATCAGCCCCAGCATTTT. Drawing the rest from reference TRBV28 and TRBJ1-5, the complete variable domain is DVKVTQSSRYLVKRTGEKVFLECVQDMDHENMFWYRQDPGLGLRLIYFSYDVKMKEKGDIPEGYSVSREKKERFSLILESASTNQTSMYLCASSSPTGVSNQPQHFGDGTRLSIL.

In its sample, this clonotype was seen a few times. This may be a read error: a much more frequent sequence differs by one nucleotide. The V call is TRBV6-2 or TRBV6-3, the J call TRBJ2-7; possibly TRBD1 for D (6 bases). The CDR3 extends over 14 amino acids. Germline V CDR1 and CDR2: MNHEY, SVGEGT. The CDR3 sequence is CVSNLDRILLQQYF. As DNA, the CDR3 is TGTGTCAGCAACCTCGACAGGATACTTCTTCAGCAGTACTTC.

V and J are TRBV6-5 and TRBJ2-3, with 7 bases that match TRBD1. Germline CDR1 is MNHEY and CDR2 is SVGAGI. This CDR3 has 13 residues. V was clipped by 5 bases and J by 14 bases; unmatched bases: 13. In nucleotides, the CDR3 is TGTGCCAGCAGTACCCGGGACAGCCGAGGATTGTATTTT. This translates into CASSTRDSRGLYF.

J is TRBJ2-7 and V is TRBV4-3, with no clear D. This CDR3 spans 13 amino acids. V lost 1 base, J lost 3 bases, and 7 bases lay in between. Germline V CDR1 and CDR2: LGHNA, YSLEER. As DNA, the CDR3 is TGCGCCAGCAGCCAAGTAGCCAGCTACGAGCAGTACTTC. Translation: CASSQVASYEQYF.

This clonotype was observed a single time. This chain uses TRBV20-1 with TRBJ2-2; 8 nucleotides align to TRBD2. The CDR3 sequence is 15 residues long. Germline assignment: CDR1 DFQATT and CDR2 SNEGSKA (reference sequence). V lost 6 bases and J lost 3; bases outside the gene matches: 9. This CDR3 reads CSAGRGGLDTGELFF. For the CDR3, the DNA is TGCAGTGCAGGTCGGGGGGGATTGGACACCGGGGAGCTGTTTTTT.

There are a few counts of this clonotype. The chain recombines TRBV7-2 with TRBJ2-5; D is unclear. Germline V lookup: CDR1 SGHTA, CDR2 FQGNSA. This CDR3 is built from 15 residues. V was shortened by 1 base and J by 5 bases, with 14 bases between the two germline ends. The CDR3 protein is CASSLGAPPAETQYF. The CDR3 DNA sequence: TGTGCCAGCAGCTTAGGAGCTCCCCCCGCGGAGACCCAGTACTTC.

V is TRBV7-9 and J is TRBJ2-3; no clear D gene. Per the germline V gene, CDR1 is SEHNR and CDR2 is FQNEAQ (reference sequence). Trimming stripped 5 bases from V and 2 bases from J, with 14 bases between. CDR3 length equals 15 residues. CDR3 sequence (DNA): TGTGCCAGCAGCCCCCTCGGCGGAAACACAGATACGCAGTATTTT. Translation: CASSPLGGNTDTQYF. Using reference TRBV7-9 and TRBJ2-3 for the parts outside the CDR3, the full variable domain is DTGVSQNPRHKITKRGQNVTFRCDPISEHNRLYWYRQTLGQGPEFLTYFQNEAQLEKSRLLSDRFSAERPKGSFSTLEIQRTEQGDSAMYLCASSPLGGNTDTQYFGPGTRLTVL.

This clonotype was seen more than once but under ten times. DNA for the CDR3: TGTGCCAGCAGCTTTGAGGGCGCGGGATCACCCCTCCACTTT. It encodes CASSFEGAGSPLHF. The chain couples TRBV7-2 to TRBJ1-6, with D unclear. This CDR3 comprises 14 residues. Germline values: CDR1 SGHTA, CDR2 FQGNSA. V was pared by 3 bases and J by 10 bases, with 13 bases between. The variable domain in full, with the rest retrieved from reference TRBV7-2 and TRBJ1-6, is GAGVSQSPSNKVTEKGKDVELRCDPISGHTALYWYRQSLGQGLEFLIYFQGNSAPDKSGLPSDRFSAERTGGSVSTLTIQRTQQEDSAVYLCASSFEGAGSPLHFGNGTRLTVT.

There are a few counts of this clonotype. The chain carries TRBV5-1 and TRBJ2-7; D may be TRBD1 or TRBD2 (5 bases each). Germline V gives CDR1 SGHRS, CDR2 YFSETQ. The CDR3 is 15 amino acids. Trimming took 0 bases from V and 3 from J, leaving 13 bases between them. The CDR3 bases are TGCGCCAGCAGCTTGGTGGGGGAAACGTTCTACGAGCAGTACTTC. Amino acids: CASSLVGETFYEQYF. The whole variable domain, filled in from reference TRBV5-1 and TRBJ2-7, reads KAGVTQTPRYLIKTRGQQVTLSCSPISGHRSVSWYQQTPGQGLQFLFEYFSETQRNKGNFPGRFSGRQFSNSRSEMNVSTLELGDSALYLCASSLVGETFYEQYFGPGTRLTVT.

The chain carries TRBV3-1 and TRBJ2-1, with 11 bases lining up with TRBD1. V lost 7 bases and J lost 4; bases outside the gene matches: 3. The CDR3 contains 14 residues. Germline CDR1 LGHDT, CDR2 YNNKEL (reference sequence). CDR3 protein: CASKGQGAYNEQFF. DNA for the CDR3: TGTGCCAGCAAAGGACAGGGGGCGTACAATGAGCAGTTCTTC.

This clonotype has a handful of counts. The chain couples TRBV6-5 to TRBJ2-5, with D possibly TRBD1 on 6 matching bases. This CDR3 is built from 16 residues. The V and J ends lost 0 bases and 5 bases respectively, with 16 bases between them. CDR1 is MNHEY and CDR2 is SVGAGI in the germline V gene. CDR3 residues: CASSYSIFRGVETQYF. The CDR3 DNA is TGTGCCAGCAGTTACTCTATCTTCAGGGGTGTGGAGACCCAGTACTTC.

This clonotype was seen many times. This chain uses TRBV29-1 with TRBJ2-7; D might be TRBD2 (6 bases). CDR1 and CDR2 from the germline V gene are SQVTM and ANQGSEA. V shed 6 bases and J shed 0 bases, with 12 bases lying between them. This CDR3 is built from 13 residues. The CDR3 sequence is CSVGSGSSYEQYF. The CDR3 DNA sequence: TGCAGCGTCGGATCCGGGAGCTCCTACGAGCAGTACTTC.

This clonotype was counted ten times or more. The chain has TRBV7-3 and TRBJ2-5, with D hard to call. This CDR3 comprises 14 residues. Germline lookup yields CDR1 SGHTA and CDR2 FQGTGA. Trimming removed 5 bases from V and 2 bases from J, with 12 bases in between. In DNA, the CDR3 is TGTGCCAGCAGCCCCGGCCGAGGTCAAGAGACCCAGTACTTC. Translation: CASSPGRGQETQYF.

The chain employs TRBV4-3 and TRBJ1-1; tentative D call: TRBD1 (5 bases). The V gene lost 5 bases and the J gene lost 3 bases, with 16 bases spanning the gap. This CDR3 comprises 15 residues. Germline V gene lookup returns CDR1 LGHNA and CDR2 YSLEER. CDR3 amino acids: CASSKQPGRDTEAFF. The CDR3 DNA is TGCGCCAGCAGCAAACAACCGGGACGGGACACTGAAGCTTTCTTT.

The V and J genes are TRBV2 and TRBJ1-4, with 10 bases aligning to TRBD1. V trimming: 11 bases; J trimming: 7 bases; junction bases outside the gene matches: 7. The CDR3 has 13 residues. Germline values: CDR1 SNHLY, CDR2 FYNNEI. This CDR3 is CAGRTGGIEKLFF. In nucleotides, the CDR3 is TGTGCCGGCCGGACAGGGGGGATTGAAAAACTGTTTTTT.

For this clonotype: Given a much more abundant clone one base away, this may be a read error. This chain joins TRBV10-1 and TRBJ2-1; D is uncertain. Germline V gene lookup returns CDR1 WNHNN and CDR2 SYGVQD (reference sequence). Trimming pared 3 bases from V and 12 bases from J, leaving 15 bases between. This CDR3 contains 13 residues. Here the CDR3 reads CASSEKGSRGQFF. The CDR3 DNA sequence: TGCGCCAGCAGTGAAAAAGGTTCGCGTGGGCAGTTCTTC.

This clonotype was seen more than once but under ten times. As DNA, the CDR3 is TGTGCCAGCAGCCCCAGGGGTAGCGGGGTTGAGACCCAGTACTTC. Translated, it gives CASSPRGSGVETQYF. V and J are TRBV7-2 and TRBJ2-7, with 8 positions matching TRBD2. TRBJ2-5 explains the end of the DNA better; the J call may be wrong. The germline CDR1 and CDR2 sequences are SGHTA and FQGNSA. This CDR3 has 15 residues.

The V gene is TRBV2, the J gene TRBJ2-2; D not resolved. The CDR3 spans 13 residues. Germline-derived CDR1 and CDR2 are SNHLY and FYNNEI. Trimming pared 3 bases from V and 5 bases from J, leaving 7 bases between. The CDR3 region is CASSELPTGELFF. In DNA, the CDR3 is TGTGCCAGCAGTGAGCTCCCAACCGGGGAGCTGTTTTTT.

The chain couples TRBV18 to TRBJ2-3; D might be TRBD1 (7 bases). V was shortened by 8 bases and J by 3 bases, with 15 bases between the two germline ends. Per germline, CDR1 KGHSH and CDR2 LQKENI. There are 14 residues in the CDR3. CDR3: CASHNRGGTDTQYF. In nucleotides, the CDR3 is TGTGCCAGCCACAACAGGGGAGGAACAGATACGCAGTATTTT.

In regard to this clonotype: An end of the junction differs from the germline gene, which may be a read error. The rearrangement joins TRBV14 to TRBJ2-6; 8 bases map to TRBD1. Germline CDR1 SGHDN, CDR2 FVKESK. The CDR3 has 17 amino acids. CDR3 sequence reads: CASSQQGALSGANALTF. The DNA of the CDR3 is TGTGCCAGCAGCCAACAGGGGGCCCTCTCTGGGGCCAACGCCCTGACTTTC. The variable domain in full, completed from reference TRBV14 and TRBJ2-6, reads EAGVTQFPSHSVIEKGQTVTLRCDPISGHDNLYWYRRVMGKEIKFLLHFVKESKQDESGMPNNRFLAERTGGTYSTLKVQPAELEDSGVYFCASSQQGALSGANALTFGAGSRLTVL.

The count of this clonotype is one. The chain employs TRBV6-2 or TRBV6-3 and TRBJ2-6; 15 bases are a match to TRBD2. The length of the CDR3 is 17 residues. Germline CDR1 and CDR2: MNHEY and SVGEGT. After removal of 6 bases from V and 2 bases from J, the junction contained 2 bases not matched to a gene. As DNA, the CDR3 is TGTGCCAGCAGGGGACTAGCGGGAGGCCCTGGGGCCAACGTCCTGACTTTC. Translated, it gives CASRGLAGGPGANVLTF.

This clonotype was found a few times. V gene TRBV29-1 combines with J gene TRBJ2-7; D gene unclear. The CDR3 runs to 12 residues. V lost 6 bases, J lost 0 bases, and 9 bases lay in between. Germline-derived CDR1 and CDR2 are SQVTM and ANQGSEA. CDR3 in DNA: TGCAGCGTCCGCCCCCGCTCCTACGAGCAGTACTTC. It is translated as CSVRPRSYEQYF.

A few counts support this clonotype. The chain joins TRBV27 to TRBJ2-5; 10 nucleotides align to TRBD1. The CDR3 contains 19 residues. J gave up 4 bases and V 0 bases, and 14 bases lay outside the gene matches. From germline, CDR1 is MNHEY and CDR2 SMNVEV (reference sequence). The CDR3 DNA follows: TGTGCCAGCAGTTTATCAATGGGACAGGGGTCGTTGTTTAGAGAGACCCAGTACTTC. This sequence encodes CASSLSMGQGSLFRETQYF.